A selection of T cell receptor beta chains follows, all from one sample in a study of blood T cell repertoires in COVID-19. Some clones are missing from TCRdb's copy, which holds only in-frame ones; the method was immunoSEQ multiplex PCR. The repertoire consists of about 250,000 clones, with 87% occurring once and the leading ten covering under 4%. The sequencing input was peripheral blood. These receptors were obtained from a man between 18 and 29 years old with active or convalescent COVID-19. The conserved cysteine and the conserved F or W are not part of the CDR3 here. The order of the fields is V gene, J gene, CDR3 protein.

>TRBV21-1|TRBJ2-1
ASSKPEGAPYNEQF
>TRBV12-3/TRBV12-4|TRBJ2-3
ASRVRGTDTQY
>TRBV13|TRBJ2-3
ASSHRTFTDTQY
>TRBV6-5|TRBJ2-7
ASTSGTSPSYEQY
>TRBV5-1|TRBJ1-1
ASSLGQGVGNTEAF
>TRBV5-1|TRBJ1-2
ASSANSNYGYT
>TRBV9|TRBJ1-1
ASSVDPDITEAF
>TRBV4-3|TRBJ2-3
ASSRLPAGQGATDTQY
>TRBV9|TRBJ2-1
ASSVTGTSRNSYNEQF
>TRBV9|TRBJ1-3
ASSSRRGAPSGNTIY
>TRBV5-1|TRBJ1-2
ASSSNSYGYT
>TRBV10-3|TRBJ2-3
AISESQGSTDTQY
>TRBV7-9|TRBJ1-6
ASSLDTGFRSPLH
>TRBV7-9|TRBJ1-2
ASTGTGNYGYT
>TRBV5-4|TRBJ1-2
ASSLRRSGEDGYT
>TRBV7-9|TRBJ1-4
ASSLEAGVGEKLF
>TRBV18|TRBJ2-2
ASSLGLAGQRNTGELF
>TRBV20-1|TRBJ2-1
SASSVSSGYNEQF
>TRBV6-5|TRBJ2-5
ASSYSAGGETQY
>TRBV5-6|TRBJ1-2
ASSLGLPDGYT
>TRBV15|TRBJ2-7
ATSSYGQGVTYEQY
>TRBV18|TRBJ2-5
ASSPAGLEETQY
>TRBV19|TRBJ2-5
ASSPRQGRDQETQY
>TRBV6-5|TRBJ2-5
ASTPGDSSQETQY
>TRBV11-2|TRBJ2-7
ASSLANAYEQY
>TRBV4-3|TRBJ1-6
ASRRGVGRDSPLH
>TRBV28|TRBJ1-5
ASSFPGRGNQPQH
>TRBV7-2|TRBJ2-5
ASSLMKGEETQY
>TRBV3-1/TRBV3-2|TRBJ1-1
ASSPAGYTEAF
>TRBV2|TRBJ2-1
ASSEHTALKEEQF
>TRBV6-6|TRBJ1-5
ASTRQGNQPQH
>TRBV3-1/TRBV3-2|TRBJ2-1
ASSPPGGSSYNEQF
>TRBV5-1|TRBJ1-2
ASSPRAGGKDGYT
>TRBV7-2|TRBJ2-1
ASSSGFGAGGRNEQF
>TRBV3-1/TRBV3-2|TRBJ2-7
ASSQGGWAHEQY
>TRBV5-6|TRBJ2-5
ASSLGTGRPQETQY
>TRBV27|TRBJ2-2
ASRPLGQGTGELF
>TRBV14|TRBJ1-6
ASSPSLRTGKNSPLH
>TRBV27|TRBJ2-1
ATTTSLSSYNEQF
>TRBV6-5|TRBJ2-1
ASSYSRTNEQF
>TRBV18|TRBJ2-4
ASSPTRFFRREGWAKNIQY
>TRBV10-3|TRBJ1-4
AISSLSGEKLF
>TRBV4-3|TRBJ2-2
ASSQELASGELF
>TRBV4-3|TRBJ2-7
ASSQEGREREQY
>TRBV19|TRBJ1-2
ASTTTPDRDPGYT
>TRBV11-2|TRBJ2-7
ASSLRTEQY
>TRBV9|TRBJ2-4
ASSVQEGGKNIQY
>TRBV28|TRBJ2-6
ASSLMSRVFSGANVLT
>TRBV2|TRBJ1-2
ASSQTRQTLYGYT
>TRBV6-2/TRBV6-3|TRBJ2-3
ASSPTSGVPPDTQY
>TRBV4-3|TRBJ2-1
ASSQERAGGSSYNEQF
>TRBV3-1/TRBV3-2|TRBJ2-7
ASSQRLAGEKSYEQY
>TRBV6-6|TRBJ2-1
ASGGTTRDNEQF
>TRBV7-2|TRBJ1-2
ASSLVISWTANGYT
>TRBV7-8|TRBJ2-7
ASSLSGGYEQY